This entry lists 29 T cell receptor beta chains sequenced from one sample in a study of glioma-infiltrating T cells after dendritic cell vaccination (dated by TCRdb to between 2015 and 2016). The sample's time point, from its label and the paper: after dendritic cell vaccination, including at tumor progression/relapse. The library was prepared using the immunoSEQ multiplex PCR assay. Here the immuneACCESS table is served through TCRdb, limited to in-frame sequences with V and J called. Missing clones are a known gap in these copies; in checked studies unresolved V genes cover under half, and the rest lacks a known reason. This sample comprises tens of thousands of clones, roughly four fifths of them detected only once. Jointly, the top ten make up roughly 6.8% of the sample. The starting material was blood, obtained after dendritic cell vaccination. The receptors here all came from a human donor with glioblastoma.

V gene TRBV27 combines with J gene TRBJ1-2; D gene unclear. Germline V gene sequence: CDR1 MNHEY, CDR2 SMNVEV (reference sequence). The CDR3 consists of 12 residues. V lost 4 bases to trimming and J lost 13 bases, with 16 bases between them. Here the CDR3 DNA reads TGTGCCAGCAGTTCTCCGGGAGGTGGTAGCACCTTC. It is translated as CASSSPGGGSTF.

Only one count was recorded for this clone. The chain combines TRBV11-3 with TRBJ1-1; D may be TRBD1 (6 bases). Per the germline V gene, CDR1 is SGHNT and CDR2 is YENEEA. The V and J ends lost 3 bases and 8 bases respectively, with 22 bases between them. The CDR3 runs 16 residues. The CDR3 protein is CASSLGGAETPIEAFF. The CDR3, as DNA: TGTGCCAGCAGCTTGGGGGGGGCGGAGACACCAATAGAAGCTTTCTTT.

Of note for this clone: This same CDR3 is encoded by further DNA sequences in the sample. This chain uses TRBV5-1 with TRBJ1-4; 10 positions match TRBD1. CDR3 size: 15 residues. J lost 5 bases, V lost 0 bases, and 1 base had no gene match. Germline V gives CDR1 SGHRS, CDR2 YFSETQ. The CDR3 here is CASSLAGQGNEKLFF. CDR3 bases: TGCGCCAGCAGCTTGGCGGGACAGGGGAATGAAAAACTGTTTTTT.

This chain uses TRBV7-2 with TRBJ2-2; D may be TRBD2 (5 bases). The germline V and J ends were trimmed by 8 bases and 0 bases, with 10 bases remaining between them. CDR3 length equals 14 residues. Germline CDR1 is SGHTA and CDR2 is FQGNSA. Here the CDR3 reads CASLRETNTGELFF. CDR3 DNA sequence: TGTGCCAGCCTGAGGGAAACGAACACCGGGGAGCTGTTTTTT. The whole variable domain, remainder taken from reference TRBV7-2 and TRBJ2-2, is GAGVSQSPSNKVTEKGKDVELRCDPISGHTALYWYRQSLGQGLEFLIYFQGNSAPDKSGLPSDRFSAERTGGSVSTLTIQRTQQEDSAVYLCASLRETNTGELFFGEGSRLTVL.

V usage is TRBV4-2 and J usage is TRBJ2-3, with a tentative D call TRBD2 (5 bases). The CDR3 runs to 16 residues. V was trimmed by 0 bases and J by 5 bases, leaving 15 bases between them. The germline V gene encodes CDR1 LGHNA and CDR2 YNFKEQ. CDR3 nucleotide sequence: TGTGCCAGCAGCCAAGACCTAAATAGCGAAGGAGATACGCAGTATTTT. Translating gives CASSQDLNSEGDTQYF.

This clone showed up just a few times. The rearrangement uses TRBV11-2 and TRBJ1-2; TRBD1 matches at 8 bases. The CDR3 totals 16 residues. Germline V gene lookup returns CDR1 SGHAT and CDR2 FQNNGV. The V gene end was trimmed by 5 bases and the J gene end by 4 bases; junction bases not matched to a gene: 12. In nucleotides, the CDR3 is TGTGCCAGCAGCCTTATAAGGACAGGGCTGCGCTATGGCTACACCTTC. Residues: CASSLIRTGLRYGYTF.

This sequence joins TRBV19 and TRBJ1-5; a weak D match, TRBD1 (5 bases). Germline CDR1 and CDR2: LNHDA and SQIVND (reference sequence). The CDR3 is 14 amino acids. V lost 3 bases to trimming and J lost 4 bases, with 10 bases between them. Here the CDR3 reads CASSMLEGNQPQHF. The CDR3 coding sequence is TGTGCCAGTAGTATGTTGGAGGGGAATCAGCCCCAGCATTTT.

The chain joins TRBV27 to TRBJ1-6; D not resolved. V lost 2 bases and J 8 bases, leaving 19 bases between the germline ends. The CDR3 spans 17 residues. Germline values: CDR1 MNHEY, CDR2 SMNVEV (reference sequence). The CDR3 spells CASSLRPSSGEYSPLHF. The CDR3 nucleotides are TGTGCCAGCAGTTTACGGCCCAGCTCCGGGGAATATTCACCCCTCCACTTT.

The V and J genes are TRBV5-1 and TRBJ1-1, with D perhaps TRBD1 (5 bases). Between the trimmed V and J ends, which lost 4 bases and 0 bases, there was a span of 10 bases. CDR1 is SGHRS, CDR2 YFSETQ, per germline. This CDR3 is 14 amino acids long. CDR3 residues: CASSVGHVNTEAFF. In DNA form, the CDR3 reads TGCGCCAGCAGCGTCGGACACGTGAACACTGAAGCTTTCTTT. Full variable domain (missing parts from reference TRBV5-1 and TRBJ1-1): KAGVTQTPRYLIKTRGQQVTLSCSPISGHRSVSWYQQTPGQGLQFLFEYFSETQRNKGNFPGRFSGRQFSNSRSEMNVSTLELGDSALYLCASSVGHVNTEAFFGQGTRLTVV.

This rearrangement joins TRBV4-1 to TRBJ1-1, with a tentative D call TRBD1 (6 bases). The CDR3 has 13 amino acids. Germline V CDR1 and CDR2: MGHRA, YSYEKL. The germline V and J ends were trimmed by 8 bases and 4 bases, with 14 bases remaining between them. DNA of the CDR3: TGCGCCAGCCAGGGAACAGGGATCACTGAAGCTTTCTTT. Protein: CASQGTGITEAFF.

The chain recombines TRBV7-2 with TRBJ1-2; TRBD1 matches at 8 bases. The germline CDR1 and CDR2 sequences are SGHTA and FQGNSA. V shed 4 bases and J 8 bases; nucleotides not matched to a gene: 6. This CDR3 has 13 amino acids. CDR3 DNA sequence: TGTGCCAGCAGCTACGGGGGGACAGGAGGCTACACCTTC. Its translation: CASSYGGTGGYTF. Full variable domain (rest looked up from reference TRBV7-2 and TRBJ1-2): GAGVSQSPSNKVTEKGKDVELRCDPISGHTALYWYRQSLGQGLEFLIYFQGNSAPDKSGLPSDRFSAERTGGSVSTLTIQRTQQEDSAVYLCASSYGGTGGYTFGSGTRLTVV.

The chain is built from TRBV4-3 and TRBJ1-1; no clear D. V lost 0 bases to trimming and J lost 7 bases, with 12 bases between them. Per germline, CDR1 LGHNA and CDR2 YSLEER. The CDR3 consists of 14 residues. The CDR3 loop is CASSQDRGGYEAFF. The CDR3 coding sequence is TGCGCCAGCAGCCAAGATAGAGGCGGTTATGAAGCTTTCTTT.

This chain joins TRBV5-6 and TRBJ1-4, with a weak D call TRBD1 (6 bases). Looked up from germline, CDR1 is SGHDT and CDR2 is YYEEEE. V was shortened by 4 bases and J by 8 bases, with 21 bases between the two germline ends. The CDR3 length is 16 residues. The CDR3 DNA is TGTGCCAGCAGCCTTGGAGGCCGCAGGGGTGGAGAAAAACTGTTTTTT. Translating gives CASSLGGRRGGEKLFF. Filled out from reference TRBV5-6 and TRBJ1-4, the complete variable domain reads DAGVTQSPTHLIKTRGQQVTLRCSPKSGHDTVSWYQQALGQGPQFIFQYYEEEERQRGNFPDRFSGHQFPNYSSELNVNALLLGDSALYLCASSLGGRRGGEKLFFGSGTQLSVL.

V usage is TRBV12-5 and J usage is TRBJ1-2; a possible D gene is TRBD1 (6 bases). The germline V gene encodes CDR1 LGHNT and CDR2 FRNRAP. Trimming took 1 base from V and 0 from J, leaving 18 bases between them. The CDR3 totals 18 residues. CDR3 sequence reads: CASGLDLAGEGTNYGYTF. The CDR3 DNA reads TGTGCTAGTGGTTTGGACCTGGCAGGGGAAGGGACTAACTATGGCTACACCTTC.

CDR3 protein: CAWSPTGDGYTF. CDR3 DNA: TGTGCCTGGAGTCCTACAGGGGATGGCTACACCTTC. This chain joins TRBV30 and TRBJ1-2, with TRBD1 identical over 7 bases. The CDR3 consists of 12 residues. Germline CDR1 GTSNPN, CDR2 SVGIG (reference sequence). After removal of 2 bases from V and 6 bases from J, the junction contained 3 bases not matched to a gene.

This clone was observed a single time. This chain links TRBV6-1 with TRBJ1-1; D is unresolved. The CDR3 extends over 14 amino acids. V shed 1 base and J shed 4 bases, with 10 bases lying between them. CDR1 is MNHNS, CDR2 SASEGT, per germline. CDR3 coding DNA: TGTGCCAGCAGTGAAGTAGGCGGGAGCACTGAAGCTTTCTTT. This sequence encodes CASSEVGGSTEAFF.

The chain has TRBV15 and TRBJ1-4; 9 positions match TRBD1. Germline CDR1 LNHNV, CDR2 YYDKDF (reference sequence). The CDR3 extends over 15 amino acids. V was clipped by 5 bases and J by 8 bases; unmatched bases: 9. CDR3 sequence reads: CATSRPGQGTEKLFF. In DNA form, the CDR3 reads TGTGCCACCAGCCGACCGGGACAGGGTACCGAAAAACTGTTTTTT.

V is TRBV4-2 and J is TRBJ2-7, with 10 bases aligning to TRBD2. The V segment lost 0 bases and the J segment 0 bases; nucleotides outside the gene matches: 5. From germline, CDR1 is LGHNA and CDR2 YNFKEQ. The CDR3 spans 17 residues. CDR3 residues: CASSQELLAGRSYEQYF. The CDR3 nucleotides read TGTGCCAGCAGCCAAGAGTTACTAGCGGGGCGCTCCTACGAGCAGTACTTC.

By proportion, this clone is medium-sized. The V and J genes are TRBV7-2 and TRBJ1-1, with D unresolved. The CDR3 runs to 13 residues. Germline V gene data show CDR1 as SGHTA and CDR2 as FQGNSA. V lost 3 bases and J lost 3, with 8 bases in between. CDR3 sequence reads: CASSLSHYTEAFF. For the CDR3, the DNA is TGTGCCAGCAGCTTGAGTCACTACACTGAAGCTTTCTTT. Full variable domain (remainder filled in from reference TRBV7-2 and TRBJ1-1): GAGVSQSPSNKVTEKGKDVELRCDPISGHTALYWYRQSLGQGLEFLIYFQGNSAPDKSGLPSDRFSAERTGGSVSTLTIQRTQQEDSAVYLCASSLSHYTEAFFGQGTRLTVV.

The chain recombines TRBV5-1 with TRBJ1-1; 7 bases agree with TRBD1. CDR3 size: 17 residues. From germline, CDR1 is SGHRS and CDR2 YFSETQ. Germline trimming cut 0 bases from V and 5 bases from J; bases unmatched to any gene: 13. CDR3 region: CASSLGQGDARETEAFF. For the CDR3, the DNA is TGCGCCAGCAGCTTGGGTCAGGGGGACGCGCGAGAAACTGAAGCTTTCTTT.

This clone was detected a few times. The V and J genes are TRBV6-1 and TRBJ1-2; D is possibly TRBD1 (5 bases). V was trimmed by 2 bases and J by 5 bases, leaving 15 bases between them. The CDR3 length is 15 residues. CDR1 is MNHNS, CDR2 SASEGT, per germline. The chain's CDR3 is CASSEPGGRSYGYTF. The CDR3 region has the DNA TGTGCCAGCAGTGAACCGGGGGGTCGATCTTATGGCTACACCTTC.

V and J are TRBV6-1 and TRBJ2-3; no clear D. This CDR3 comprises 13 residues. Germline V gene data show CDR1 as MNHNS and CDR2 as SASEGT. V was pared by 6 bases and J by 4 bases, with 11 bases between. The CDR3 protein is CASSPTRSDTQYF. Written as DNA, the CDR3 is TGTGCCAGCAGCCCCACTCGCTCAGATACGCAGTATTTT.

This chain uses TRBV5-1 with TRBJ1-2, with 7 bases aligning to TRBD1. Germline V gene data show CDR1 as SGHRS and CDR2 as YFSETQ. J lost 7 bases, V lost 0 bases, and 6 bases had no gene match. The CDR3 covers 14 residues. The CDR3 nucleotides are TGCGCCAGCAGCTTGGATGACAGGGTGGGTGGCTACACCTTC. Protein sequence: CASSLDDRVGGYTF.

The V and J genes are TRBV6-1 and TRBJ2-3; D unclear. The germline V gene encodes CDR1 MNHNS and CDR2 SASEGT. The V end lost 6 bases, the J end lost 10 bases, and 17 bases lay between the germline ends. The CDR3 covers 13 residues. In nucleotides, the CDR3 is TGTGCCAGCAGGGCAACCCACATGTTCGCGCAGTATTTT. It is translated as CASRATHMFAQYF.

The chain uses TRBV29-1 and TRBJ2-7; a possible D gene is TRBD2 (5 bases). This CDR3 spans 13 amino acids. Trimming stripped 1 base from V and 3 bases from J, with 10 bases between. The germline CDR1 and CDR2 sequences are SQVTM and ANQGSEA. CDR3 loop: CSVEVEEIYEQYF. The CDR3 nucleotides are TGCAGCGTTGAAGTGGAGGAAATCTACGAGCAGTACTTC.

V gene TRBV27 combines with J gene TRBJ1-2; D is ambiguous. The CDR3 length is 13 residues. Germline V gene sequence: CDR1 MNHEY, CDR2 SMNVEV (reference sequence). The V gene lost 5 bases and the J gene lost 5 bases, with 12 bases spanning the gap. As DNA, the CDR3 is TGTGCCAGCAGTGCCCGGGCGGGGTATGGCTACACCTTC. It yields the protein CASSARAGYGYTF.

The gene calls are TRBV5-6 and TRBJ2-1, with 9 bases fitting TRBD1. Germline V gene sequence: CDR1 SGHDT, CDR2 YYEEEE. The CDR3 is 14 residues long. The ends lost 0 bases at V and 14 bases at J; junction bases unmatched: 9. In nucleotides, the CDR3 is TGTGCCAGCAGCTTGGCTATGGACAGGGGTTCGGAGTTCTTC. Translating gives CASSLAMDRGSEFF.

The V and J genes are TRBV11-1 and TRBJ1-6; 11 nucleotides line up with TRBD1. The V segment lost 3 bases and the J segment 7 bases; nucleotides outside the gene matches: 5. The CDR3 length is 16 residues. Germline V lookup: CDR1 SGHAT, CDR2 FQDESV (reference sequence). As DNA, the CDR3 is TGTGCCAGCAGCTTGGCCGGGACAGGGGGGAATTCACCCCTCCACTTT. Translation: CASSLAGTGGNSPLHF. Supplemented by reference TRBV11-1 and TRBJ1-6, the full variable domain reads EAEVAQSPRYKITEKSQAVAFWCDPISGHATLYWYRQILGQGPELLVQFQDESVVDDSQLPKDRFSAERLKGVDSTLKIQPAELGDSAMYLCASSLAGTGGNSPLHFGNGTRLTVT.

The rearrangement joins TRBV7-6 to TRBJ2-5, with 10 positions matching TRBD1. The ends lost 4 bases at V and 5 bases at J; junction bases unmatched: 7. The CDR3 runs to 15 residues. In germline, CDR1 is SGHVS, CDR2 FNYEAQ. CDR3 in amino acids: CASSSPGQGEETQYF. In nucleotides, the CDR3 is TGTGCCAGCAGCTCTCCTGGACAGGGGGAGGAGACCCAGTACTTC.